The source of this TCR beta chain is a study of shared clonotypes between healthy human individuals. Sequencing was performed with immunoSEQ multiplex PCR; in TCRdb, only in-frame clones are kept and a portion is missing. The data contain about 670,000 clones, more than 70% of them singletons. Sequencing input: memory CD4+ T cells sorted from blood. Subset here: CD45RA-negative fraction. This clonotype was obtained from a woman aged 25 to 39 in good health.

The CDR3 region has the DNA TGCGCCAGCAGCCCACCAGTAGCGGAGGGCACAGATACGCAGTATTTT. It codes for CASSPPVAEGTDTQYF. V usage is TRBV5-1 and J usage is TRBJ2-3, with D perhaps TRBD2 (6 bases). Germline V gives CDR1 SGHRS, CDR2 YFSETQ. Trimming left V 4 bases short and J 1 base short, with 16 bases between. The length of the CDR3 is 16 residues. Variable domain in full (rest from reference TRBV5-1 and TRBJ2-3): KAGVTQTPRYLIKTRGQQVTLSCSPISGHRSVSWYQQTPGQGLQFLFEYFSETQRNKGNFPGRFSGRQFSNSRSEMNVSTLELGDSALYLCASSPPVAEGTDTQYFGPGTRLTVL.